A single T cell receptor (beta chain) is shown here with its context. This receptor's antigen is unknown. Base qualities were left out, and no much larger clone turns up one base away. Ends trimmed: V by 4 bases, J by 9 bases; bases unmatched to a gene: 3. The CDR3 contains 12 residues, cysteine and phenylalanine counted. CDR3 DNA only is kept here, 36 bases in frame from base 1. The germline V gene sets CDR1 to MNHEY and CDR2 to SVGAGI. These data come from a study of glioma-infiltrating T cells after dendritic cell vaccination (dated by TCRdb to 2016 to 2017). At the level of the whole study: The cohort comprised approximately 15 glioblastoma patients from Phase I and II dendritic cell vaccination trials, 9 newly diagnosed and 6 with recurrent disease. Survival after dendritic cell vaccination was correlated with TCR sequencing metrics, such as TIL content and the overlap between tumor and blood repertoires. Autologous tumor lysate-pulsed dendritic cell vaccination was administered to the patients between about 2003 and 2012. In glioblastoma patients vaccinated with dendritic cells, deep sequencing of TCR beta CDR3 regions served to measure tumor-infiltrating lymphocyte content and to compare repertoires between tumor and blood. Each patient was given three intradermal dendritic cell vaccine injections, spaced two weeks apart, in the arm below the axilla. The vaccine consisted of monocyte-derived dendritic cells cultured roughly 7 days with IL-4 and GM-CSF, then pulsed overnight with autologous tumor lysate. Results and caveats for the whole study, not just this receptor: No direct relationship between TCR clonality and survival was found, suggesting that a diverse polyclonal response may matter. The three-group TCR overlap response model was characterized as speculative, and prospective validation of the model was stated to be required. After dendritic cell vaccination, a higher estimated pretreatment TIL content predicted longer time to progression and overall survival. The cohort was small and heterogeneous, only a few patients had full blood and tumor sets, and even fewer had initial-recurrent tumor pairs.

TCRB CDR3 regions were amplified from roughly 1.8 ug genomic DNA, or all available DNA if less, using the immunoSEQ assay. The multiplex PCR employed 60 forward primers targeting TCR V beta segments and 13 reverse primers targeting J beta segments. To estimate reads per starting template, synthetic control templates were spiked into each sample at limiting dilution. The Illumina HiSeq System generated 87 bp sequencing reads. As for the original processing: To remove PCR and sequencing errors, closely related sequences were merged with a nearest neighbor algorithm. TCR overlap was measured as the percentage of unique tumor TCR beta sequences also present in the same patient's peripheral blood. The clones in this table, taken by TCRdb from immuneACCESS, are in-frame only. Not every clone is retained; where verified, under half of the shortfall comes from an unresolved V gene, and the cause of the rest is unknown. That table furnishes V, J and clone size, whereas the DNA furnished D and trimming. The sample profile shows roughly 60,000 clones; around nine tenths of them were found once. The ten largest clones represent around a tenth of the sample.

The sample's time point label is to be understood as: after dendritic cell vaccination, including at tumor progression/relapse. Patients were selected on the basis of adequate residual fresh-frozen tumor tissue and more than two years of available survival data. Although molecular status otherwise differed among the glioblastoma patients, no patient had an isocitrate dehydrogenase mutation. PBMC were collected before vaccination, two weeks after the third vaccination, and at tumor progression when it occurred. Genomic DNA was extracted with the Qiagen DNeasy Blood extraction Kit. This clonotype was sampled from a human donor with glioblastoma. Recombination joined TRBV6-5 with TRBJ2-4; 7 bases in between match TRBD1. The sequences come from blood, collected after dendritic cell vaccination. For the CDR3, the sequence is CASSFDRAIQYF. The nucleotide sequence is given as TGTGCCAGCAGTTTCGACAGGGCCATTCAGTACTTC.